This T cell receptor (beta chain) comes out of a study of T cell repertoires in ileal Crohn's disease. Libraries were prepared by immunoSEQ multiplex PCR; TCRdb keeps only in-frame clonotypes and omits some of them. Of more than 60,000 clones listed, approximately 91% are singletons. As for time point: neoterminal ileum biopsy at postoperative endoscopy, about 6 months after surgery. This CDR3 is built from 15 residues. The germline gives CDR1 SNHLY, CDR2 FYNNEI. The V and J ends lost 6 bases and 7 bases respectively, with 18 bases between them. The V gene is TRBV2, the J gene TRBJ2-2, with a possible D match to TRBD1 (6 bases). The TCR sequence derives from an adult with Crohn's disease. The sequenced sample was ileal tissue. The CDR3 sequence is CASSVRGGSGGELFF. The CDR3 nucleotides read TGTGCCAGCAGCGTTAGAGGGGGTTCTGGCGGGGAGCTGTTTTTT.